Given below is one T cell receptor beta chain in context. Its specificity is not known. The data originate from a study of T cell responses to AZD1222 COVID-19 vaccine. Overall study results and limits: The sample set comprised mostly white British donors with more females, and clonal diversity was possibly underestimated. After two AZD1222 doses, spike-specific TCR breadth and depth rose versus day 0. It was only a handful of AZD1222 recipients who were seropositive at baseline. Sampling captured repertoires only after the peak T cell response.

TCRdb's table, derived via immunoSEQ multiplex PCR, lists solely in-frame clones and lacks some. The sample lists 150,000 or so clones, about nine tenths seen once, with over 1.5% in the top ten. This CDR3 region has 15 residues. J was trimmed by 1 base and V by 0 bases; bases with no gene match: 1. The germline V gene has CDR1 SGHRS and CDR2 YFSETQ. Sequenced material: peripheral blood, taken on day 0 of AZD1222 vaccination. This sequence was found in an adult in good health. This chain joins TRBV5-1 and TRBJ2-5; 9 bases are a match to TRBD1. The CDR3 is CASSLEGQGQETQYF. DNA for the CDR3: TGCGCCAGCAGCTTGGAGGGACAGGGCCAAGAGACCCAGTACTTC.